Listed here are 11 T cell receptor beta chains from one sample, sequenced in a study of blood T cells in healthy people across ages. PCR was performed a second time for about 7 to 11 cycles using a sample-barcoded 5' primer and a J-beta primer mix. MiXCR was run by TCRdb on the 5' RACE reads, yielding one entry per CDR3 protein. Of 800,000 to 950,000 distinct CDR3 sequences in the sample, 29% were seen once. The sample also formed part of further work on T cells of mothers and their children.

The sample taken for sequencing was blood. These receptor sequences come from a woman in her 40s in good health.

This clonotype was seen only a few times. V is TRBV5-1 and J is TRBJ2-3, with a tentative D call TRBD1 (6 bases). Germline V gene sequence: CDR1 SGHRS, CDR2 YFSETQ. V was cut by 3 bases and J by 0 bases, with 11 bases left in between. The CDR3 runs to 15 residues. For the CDR3, the DNA is TGCGCCAGCAGCTCCCTGACAGGCAGCACAGATACGCAGTATTTT. It encodes CASSSLTGSTDTQYF.

This chain connects TRBV12-3 or TRBV12-4 to TRBJ2-7; 9 bases align to TRBD2. The CDR3 extends over 15 amino acids. V was pared by 6 bases and J by 7 bases, with 13 bases of the junction left unmatched. CDR3 residues: CASRSLAGGQNEQYF. The CDR3 DNA follows: TGTGCCAGCAGGTCTTTGGCGGGGGGGCAGAATGAGCAGTACTTC.

V is TRBV6-1 and J is TRBJ2-3, with D unresolved. CDR3 length: 16 amino acids. Germline V gene data show CDR1 as MNHNS and CDR2 as SASEGT. V lost 2 bases to trimming and J lost 0 bases, with 12 bases between them. The CDR3 loop reads CASSESLRDSTDTQYF. CDR3 sequence (DNA): TGTGCCAGCAGTGAAAGTCTAAGGGATAGCACAGATACGCAGTATTTT.

The chain uses TRBV5-1 and TRBJ1-4; D perhaps matches TRBD1 (5 bases). Germline V lookup: CDR1 SGHRS, CDR2 YFSETQ. The CDR3 totals 14 residues. The V end lost 3 bases, the J end lost 8 bases, and 14 bases lay between the germline ends. CDR3 amino acids: CASSWGRGEEKLFF. In DNA form, the CDR3 reads TGCGCCAGCAGCTGGGGAAGGGGAGAGGAAAAACTGTTTTTT.

This clonotype was seen repeatedly, ten times or more. The chain uses TRBV5-5 and TRBJ2-5, with D possibly TRBD2 on 6 matching bases. This CDR3 comprises 15 residues. V was trimmed by 4 bases and J by 2 bases, leaving 15 bases between them. Germline CDR1 and CDR2: SGHKS and YYEKEE (reference sequence). The CDR3 bases are TGTGCCAGCAGCCCCACGAGGGACTCGCAAGAGACCCAGTACTTC. This sequence encodes CASSPTRDSQETQYF. Full variable domain (missing parts from reference TRBV5-5 and TRBJ2-5): DAGVTQSPTHLIKTRGQQVTLRCSPISGHKSVSWYQQVLGQGPQFIFQYYEKEERGRGNFPDRFSARQFPNYSSELNVNALLLGDSALYLCASSPTRDSQETQYFGPGTRLLVL.

This clonotype has ten or more counts. V gene TRBV5-6 combines with J gene TRBJ2-7; TRBD1 is a possible D gene (6 bases). This CDR3 is built from 16 residues. The V and J ends lost 4 bases and 0 bases respectively, with 17 bases between them. Germline V gene sequence: CDR1 SGHDT, CDR2 YYEEEE. CDR3 protein: CASSALDRSSSYEQYF. For the CDR3, the DNA is TGTGCCAGCAGCGCCTTAGACAGGAGCTCCTCCTACGAGCAGTACTTC.

The table lists this clonotype with a few counts. This chain uses TRBV5-1 with TRBJ2-7, with 7 bases lining up with TRBD1. Unmatched junction bases numbered 11, after V lost 4 bases and J lost 1 base. CDR3 length: 16 amino acids. Per germline, CDR1 SGHRS and CDR2 YFSETQ. The CDR3 protein is CASSHFAGTDSYEQYF. CDR3 sequence (DNA): TGCGCCAGCAGCCATTTCGCCGGGACAGATTCCTACGAGCAGTACTTC.

This clonotype was seen more than once but under ten times. This sequence may be a read error, since a much larger clone differs from it by one base. The chain couples TRBV28 to TRBJ2-5; D might be TRBD1 (6 bases). The CDR3 spans 15 residues. Germline loops: CDR1 MDHEN, CDR2 SYDVKM. V was pared by 6 bases and J by 11 bases, with 25 bases between. CDR3 amino acids: CASSRQASPAYGQYF. DNA for the CDR3: TGTGCCAGCAGCCGACAGGCCTCACCGGCCTACGGGCAGTACTTC.

About this clonotype: The junction departs from germline at one end; a sequencing error may be responsible. The rearrangement joins TRBV15 to TRBJ1-4, with D possibly being TRBD1 (6 bases). The CDR3 is made up of 16 amino acids. Per germline, CDR1 LNHNV and CDR2 YYDKDF (reference sequence). The CDR3 is CTTSRDKGGTNEKLFF. The CDR3 nucleotides read TGTACCACCAGCAGAGATAAGGGGGGAACTAATGAAAAACTGTTTTTT.

The chain joins TRBV7-3 to TRBJ2-3; 7 bases fit TRBD2. CDR1 SGHTA and CDR2 FQGTGA come from the germline V gene. This CDR3 contains 14 residues. The V segment lost 5 bases and the J segment 3 bases; nucleotides outside the gene matches: 5. The CDR3 loop reads CASSAWGGTDTQYF. In nucleotides, the CDR3 is TGTGCCAGCAGCGCCTGGGGGGGAACAGATACGCAGTATTTT.

V and J are TRBV9 and TRBJ2-1; 15 bases align to TRBD2. Germline V lookup: CDR1 SGDLS, CDR2 YYNGEE. The CDR3 sequence is 18 residues long. J gave up 7 bases and V 0 bases, and 8 bases lay outside the gene matches. CDR3 DNA: TGTGCCAGCAGCGTAGTGGGGACTAGCGGGGGGCTAGGGAATGAGCAGTTCTTC. Encoded protein: CASSVVGTSGGLGNEQFF.